What follows describes a single T cell receptor (beta chain). Its antigen remains unidentified. These data are taken from a study of T cell responses to AZD1222 COVID-19 vaccine. Germline CDR1 is SGHDT and CDR2 is YYEEEE. The CDR3 consists of 13 residues. V shed 0 bases and J shed 10 bases, with 11 bases lying between them. Data came from immunoSEQ multiplex PCR; TCRdb stores just in-frame clones and leaves some out. Of 60,000 or so clones in the sample, roughly 84% are singletons; the top ten hold around 20%. Study results and caveats: The donor cohort was predominantly white British with a female majority, and clonal diversity may have been underestimated. Repertoire collection took place solely once the T cell response had peaked.

The sequence was collected from an adult in good health. The chain joins TRBV5-6 to TRBJ2-1; D gene unclear. The starting material was peripheral blood, obtained on day 0 of AZD1222 vaccination. The CDR3 DNA reads as TGTGCCAGCAGCTTGGGCCCAGTCAGGGAGCAGTTCTTC. Protein: CASSLGPVREQFF. Together with reference TRBV5-6 and TRBJ2-1, the CDR3 gives the full variable domain: DAGVTQSPTHLIKTRGQQVTLRCSPKSGHDTVSWYQQALGQGPQFIFQYYEEEERQRGNFPDRFSGHQFPNYSSELNVNALLLGDSALYLCASSLGPVREQFFGPGTRLTVL.